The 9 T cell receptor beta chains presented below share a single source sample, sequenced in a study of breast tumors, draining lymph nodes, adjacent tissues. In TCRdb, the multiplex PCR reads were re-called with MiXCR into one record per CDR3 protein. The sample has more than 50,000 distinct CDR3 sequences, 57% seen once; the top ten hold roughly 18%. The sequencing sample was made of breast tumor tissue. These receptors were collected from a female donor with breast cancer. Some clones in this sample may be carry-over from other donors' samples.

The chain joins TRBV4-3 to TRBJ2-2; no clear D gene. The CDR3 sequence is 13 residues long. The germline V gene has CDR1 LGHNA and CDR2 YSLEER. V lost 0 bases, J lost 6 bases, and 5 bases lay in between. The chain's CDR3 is CASSQDPPGELFF. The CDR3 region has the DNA TGCGCCAGCAGCCAAGACCCGCCCGGGGAGCTGTTTTTT.

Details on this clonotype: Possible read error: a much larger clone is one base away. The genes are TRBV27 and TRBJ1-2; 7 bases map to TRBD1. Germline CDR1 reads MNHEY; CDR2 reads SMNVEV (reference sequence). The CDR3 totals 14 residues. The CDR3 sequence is CAGSLRDSNYGYTF. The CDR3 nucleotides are TGTGCCGGCAGTTTACGGGACAGTAACTATGGCTACACCTTC.

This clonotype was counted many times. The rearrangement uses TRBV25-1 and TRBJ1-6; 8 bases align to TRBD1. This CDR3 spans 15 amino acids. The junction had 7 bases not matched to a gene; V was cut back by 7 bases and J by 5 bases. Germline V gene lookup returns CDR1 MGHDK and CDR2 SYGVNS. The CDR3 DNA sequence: TGTGCCAGCAAGCAGGGGGCGCGGAATAATTCACCCCTCCACTTT. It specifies CASKQGARNNSPLHF.

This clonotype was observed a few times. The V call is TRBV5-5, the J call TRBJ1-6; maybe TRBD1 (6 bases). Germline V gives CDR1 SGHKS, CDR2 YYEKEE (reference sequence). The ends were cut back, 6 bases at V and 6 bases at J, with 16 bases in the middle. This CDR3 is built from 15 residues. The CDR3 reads CASTLTGGANSPLHF. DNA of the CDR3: TGTGCCAGCACCCTGACGGGGGGGGCTAATTCACCCCTCCACTTT.

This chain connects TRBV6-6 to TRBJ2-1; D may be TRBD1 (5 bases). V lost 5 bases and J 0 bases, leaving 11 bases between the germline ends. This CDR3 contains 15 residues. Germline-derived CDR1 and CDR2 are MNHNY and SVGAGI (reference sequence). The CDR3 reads CASSDSESSYNEQFF. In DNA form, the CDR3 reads TGTGCCAGCAGTGACAGTGAAAGCTCCTACAATGAGCAGTTCTTC.

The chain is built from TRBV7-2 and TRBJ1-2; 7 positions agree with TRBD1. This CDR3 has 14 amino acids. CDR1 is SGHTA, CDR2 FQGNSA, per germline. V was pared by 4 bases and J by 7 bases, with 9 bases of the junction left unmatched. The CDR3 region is CASSSGQVGVGYTF. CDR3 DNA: TGTGCCAGCAGCTCTGGACAGGTTGGGGTTGGCTACACCTTC.

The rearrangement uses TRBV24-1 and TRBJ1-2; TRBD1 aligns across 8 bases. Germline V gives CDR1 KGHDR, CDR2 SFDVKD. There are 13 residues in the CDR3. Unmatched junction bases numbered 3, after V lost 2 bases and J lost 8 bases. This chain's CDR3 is CATSDSTGVGYTF. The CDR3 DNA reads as TGTGCCACCAGTGATTCGACAGGGGTCGGCTACACCTTC.

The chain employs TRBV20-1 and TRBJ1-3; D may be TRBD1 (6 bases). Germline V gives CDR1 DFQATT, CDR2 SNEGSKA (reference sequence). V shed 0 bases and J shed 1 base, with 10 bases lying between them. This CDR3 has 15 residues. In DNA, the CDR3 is TGCAGTGCTAGAGAAACAGGGATGTCTGGAAACACCATATATTTT. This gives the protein CSARETGMSGNTIYF.

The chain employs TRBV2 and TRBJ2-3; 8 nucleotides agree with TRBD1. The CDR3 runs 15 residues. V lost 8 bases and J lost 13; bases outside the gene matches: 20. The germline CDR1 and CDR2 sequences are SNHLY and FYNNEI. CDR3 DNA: TGTGCCAGCCAATCAGCCGTGGGAGGTTTGGACAGGGAGTATTTT. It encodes CASQSAVGGLDREYF.